Reported below is one T cell receptor (beta chain). The source of the sample is a study of blood T cell repertoires in COVID-19. About the research overall: Spain, Italy and the United States supplied samples that represented acute and convalescent COVID-19. PBMCs, B-cell-depleted T cells, or T cells provided the cDNA or gDNA that made up the material.

Original data processing: Researchers report that nucleated cell counts were estimated from reference gene primer amplification. Here immunoSEQ multiplex PCR was the method, and the copy in TCRdb shows in-frame clones only, minus some. V and J calls and clone size follow that table, whereas D and trimming were derived from the DNA. This table has around 350,000 clones, more than 75% appearing once. After removal of 5 bases from V and 2 bases from J, the junction contained 13 bases not matched to a gene. Germline assignment: CDR1 GTSNPN and CDR2 SVGIG (reference sequence). CDR3 size: 17 residues. The sequencing input was peripheral blood. V and J are TRBV30 and TRBJ2-2; 8 bases map to TRBD1. This clonotype was obtained from a human donor in a cohort sampled during active COVID-19. The CDR3 is CAWRNKATGDNTGELFF. The CDR3, as DNA: TGTGCCTGGCGAAACAAAGCGACAGGGGATAACACCGGGGAGCTGTTTTTT.